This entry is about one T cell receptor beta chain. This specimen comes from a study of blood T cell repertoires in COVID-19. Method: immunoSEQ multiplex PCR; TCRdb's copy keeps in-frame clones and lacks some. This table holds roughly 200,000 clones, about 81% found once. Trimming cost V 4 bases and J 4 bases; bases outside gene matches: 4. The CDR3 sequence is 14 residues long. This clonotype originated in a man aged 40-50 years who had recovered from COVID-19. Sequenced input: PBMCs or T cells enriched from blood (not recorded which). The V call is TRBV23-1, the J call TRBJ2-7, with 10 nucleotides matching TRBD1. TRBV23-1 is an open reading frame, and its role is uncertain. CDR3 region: CASSRGTGEYEQYF. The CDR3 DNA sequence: TGCGCCAGCAGTCGGGGGACAGGGGAATACGAGCAGTACTTC.